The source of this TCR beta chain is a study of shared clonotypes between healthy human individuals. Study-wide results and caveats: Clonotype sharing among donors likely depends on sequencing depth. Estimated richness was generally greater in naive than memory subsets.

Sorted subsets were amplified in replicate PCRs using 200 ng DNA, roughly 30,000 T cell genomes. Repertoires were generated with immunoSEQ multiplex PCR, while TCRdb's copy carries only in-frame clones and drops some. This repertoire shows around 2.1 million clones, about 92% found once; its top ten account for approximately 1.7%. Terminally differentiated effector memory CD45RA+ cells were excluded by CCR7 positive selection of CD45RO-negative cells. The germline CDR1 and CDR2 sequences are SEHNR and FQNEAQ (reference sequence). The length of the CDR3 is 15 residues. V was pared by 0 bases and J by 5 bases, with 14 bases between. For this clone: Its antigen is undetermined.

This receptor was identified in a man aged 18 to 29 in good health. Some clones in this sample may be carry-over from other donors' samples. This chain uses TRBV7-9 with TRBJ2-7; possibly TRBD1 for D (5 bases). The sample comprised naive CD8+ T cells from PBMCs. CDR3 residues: CASSLAIRGADEQYF. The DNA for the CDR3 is TGTGCCAGCAGCTTAGCGATTAGGGGCGCGGACGAGCAGTACTTC.